This TCR beta chain is drawn from a study of human T cells and chemical hapten exposure. TCRdb used MiXCR to reprocess the RACE reads, holding one entry per CDR3 protein. The sample consists of around 350,000 distinct CDR3 sequences, around 5% of them appearing once. Regarding time point: pre-sensitization, week 0. Stated treatment: therapeutic diphenylcyclopropenone sensitization with weekly scalp DPC. This clonotype was recorded at least ten times. Trimming removed 3 bases from V and 5 bases from J, with 13 bases in between. The CDR3 loop spans 15 amino acids. Germline CDR1 MNHNS, CDR2 SASEGT. The source was whole blood, collected in connection with sensitization to the hapten diphenylcyclopropenone (DPC). V is TRBV6-1 and J is TRBJ1-4, with unresolved D. This clonotype was sampled from a woman in her late teens or twenties with alopecia areata. Some clones in this sample may be carry-over from other donors' samples. CDR3 bases: TGTGCCAGCAGTGAGGCCTGGACGGAAAATGAAAAACTGTTTTTT. Residues: CASSEAWTENEKLFF.